What follows are 28 T cell receptor beta chains derived from one specimen sequenced in a study of blood T cells in healthy people across ages. Together with a sample-barcoded 5' primer, a J-beta primer mix was included in a second PCR lasting about 7 to 11 cycles. Using its own MiXCR run on the 5' RACE reads, TCRdb lists one record per CDR3 protein. The sample consists of 850,000 to 1,000,000 distinct CDR3 sequences, 45% to 60% of them appearing once. Sequencing used blood. These receptors all stem from a woman in her sixties or seventies in good health.

This clonotype has just a few counts. This chain uses TRBV5-1 with TRBJ2-5, with D hard to call. Trimming pared 1 base from V and 6 bases from J, leaving 19 bases between. The germline V gene encodes CDR1 SGHRS and CDR2 YFSETQ. CDR3 size: 16 residues. The DNA for the CDR3 is TGCGCCAGCAGCTTGAGAGGAGATGTTAGTGTTAAGACCCAGTACTTC. Protein: CASSLRGDVSVKTQYF.

This clonotype was counted ten times or more. The genes are TRBV25-1 and TRBJ2-3; D is uncertain. V lost 5 bases and J lost 2, with 5 bases in between. The germline CDR1 and CDR2 sequences are MGHDK and SYGVNS. The CDR3 is made up of 12 amino acids. CDR3 bases: TGTGCCAGCAGTCGGGCCACAGATACGCAGTATTTT. Its translation: CASSRATDTQYF.

The CDR3 sequence: CASSVELGEQYF. The CDR3 nucleotides are TGTGCCAGCAGCGTGGAGTTGGGCGAGCAGTACTTC. This rearrangement joins TRBV9 to TRBJ2-7; D is unclear. The CDR3 runs to 12 residues. The V gene's germline CDR1 is SGDLS and CDR2 YYNGEE. V was clipped by 2 bases and J by 6 bases, with 9 bases between them.

In its sample, this clonotype was seen a few times. J is TRBJ1-4 and V is TRBV12-3 or TRBV12-4; tentative D call: TRBD1 (5 bases). V was trimmed by 4 bases and J by 1 base, leaving 10 bases between them. The CDR3 covers 15 residues. CDR3 coding DNA: TGTGCCAGCAGTTCCTGGGGCGTAACTAATGAAAAACTGTTTTTT. It is translated as CASSSWGVTNEKLFF.

The chain combines TRBV6-5 with TRBJ2-1; no clear D gene. The V end was cut by 6 bases, the J end by 0 bases, with 12 bases between. Germline V gene sequence: CDR1 MNHEY, CDR2 SVGAGI. The CDR3 sequence is 15 residues long. The CDR3 here is CASSLSWSSYNEQFF. The CDR3 region has the DNA TGTGCCAGCAGCCTGTCCTGGAGCTCCTACAATGAGCAGTTCTTC.

The rearrangement links TRBV9 to TRBJ2-7; 13 positions agree with TRBD2. Trimming took 3 bases from V and 2 from J; bases not matched to a gene: 8. The CDR3 totals 17 residues. Germline V lookup: CDR1 SGDLS, CDR2 YYNGEE. The DNA of the CDR3 is TGTGCCAGCAGCGCCGGACTAGCGGGAGAAATCCCCTACGAGCAGTACTTC. It yields the protein CASSAGLAGEIPYEQYF. The variable domain in full, completed from reference TRBV9 and TRBJ2-7, reads DSGVTQTPKHLITATGQRVTLRCSPRSGDLSVYWYQQSLDQGLQFLIQYYNGEERAKGNILERFSAQQFPDLHSELNLSSLELGDSALYFCASSAGLAGEIPYEQYFGPGTRLTVT.

The chain employs TRBV29-1 and TRBJ2-3, with 8 positions matching TRBD2. CDR1 is SQVTM and CDR2 is ANQGSEA in the germline V gene. The CDR3 runs 11 residues. With 1 base clipped from V and 11 bases from J, the junction kept 2 bases outside the gene matches. The CDR3 region has the DNA TGCAGCGTTGAAGTACGGGAGGGGCAGTATTTT. Encoded protein: CSVEVREGQYF.

This clonotype was recorded a few times. V usage is TRBV6-6 and J usage is TRBJ2-6; D is undetermined. V lost 0 bases and J lost 4, with 4 bases in between. This CDR3 has 14 residues. Germline CDR1 reads MNHNY; CDR2 reads SVGAGI (reference sequence). The chain's CDR3 is CASSYSEGANVLTF. Here the CDR3 DNA reads TGTGCCAGCAGTTACTCGGAGGGGGCCAACGTCCTGACTTTC.

The V and J genes are TRBV12-3 or TRBV12-4 and TRBJ2-5, with D maybe TRBD2 (6 bases). The CDR3 loop spans 14 amino acids. With 5 bases removed from V and 6 bases from J, the gap between germline ends came to 16 bases. As DNA, the CDR3 is TGTGCCAGCAGTCCCCGGACGGAGGGAAAGACCCAGTACTTC. It codes for CASSPRTEGKTQYF.

This clonotype was recorded a few times. The chain carries TRBV28 and TRBJ2-5, with a tentative D call TRBD1 (5 bases). CDR1 is MDHEN and CDR2 is SYDVKM in the germline V gene. The V end was cut by 5 bases, the J end by 6 bases, with 16 bases between. The CDR3 is 14 residues long. The CDR3 protein is CASSVTGNWKTQYF. The CDR3 nucleotides are TGTGCCAGCAGTGTAACAGGCAATTGGAAGACCCAGTACTTC. Supplemented by reference TRBV28 and TRBJ2-5, the full variable domain reads DVKVTQSSRYLVKRTGEKVFLECVQDMDHENMFWYRQDPGLGLRLIYFSYDVKMKEKGDIPEGYSVSREKKERFSLILESASTNQTSMYLCASSVTGNWKTQYFGPGTRLLVL.

The chain carries TRBV4-2 and TRBJ2-5; TRBD2 agrees at 7 bases. The CDR3 totals 13 residues. Germline-derived CDR1 and CDR2 are LGHNA and YNFKEQ. Losses at the gene ends were 6 bases for V and 11 bases for J; bases not matched to a gene: 12. For the CDR3, the DNA is TGTGCCAGCAGAGGCGAGGGCGGGGGTGAGCAGTACTTC. This translates into CASRGEGGGEQYF.

The sample holds a few counts of this clonotype. V gene TRBV28 combines with J gene TRBJ1-2; tentative D call: TRBD1 (5 bases). With 4 bases removed from V and 2 bases from J, the gap between germline ends came to 8 bases. Germline CDR1 MDHEN, CDR2 SYDVKM. The CDR3 is made up of 13 amino acids. The CDR3 nucleotides are TGTGCCAGCAGTTGGGGGGGGAACTATGGCTACACCTTC. Protein: CASSWGGNYGYTF.

The chain has TRBV28 and TRBJ2-7; perhaps TRBD1 as D (5 bases). Deletions cut 3 bases from V and 6 bases from J, with 18 bases between. Germline lookup yields CDR1 MDHEN and CDR2 SYDVKM. This CDR3 contains 15 residues. This CDR3 reads CASSFAGSSRGEQYF. The DNA for the CDR3 is TGTGCCAGCAGTTTCGCCGGGTCCTCAAGGGGCGAGCAGTACTTC.

This clonotype occurred a few times. The chain uses TRBV5-1 and TRBJ2-5, with TRBD2 matching 7 bases. This CDR3 is built from 14 residues. Trimming cost V 0 bases and J 3 bases; bases outside gene matches: 2. Germline V gene lookup returns CDR1 SGHRS and CDR2 YFSETQ. The CDR3 reads CASSLGREEETQYF. CDR3 DNA sequence: TGCGCCAGCAGCTTGGGACGGGAGGAAGAGACCCAGTACTTC.

In DNA, the CDR3 is TGCAGTGCTAGCGCCCGGCTTGGGACCCAGTACTTC. This encodes CSASARLGTQYF. The rearrangement links TRBV20-1 to TRBJ2-5; D gene ambiguous. From germline, CDR1 is DFQATT and CDR2 SNEGSKA (reference sequence). CDR3 length: 12 residues. The germline V and J ends were trimmed by 3 bases and 7 bases, with 12 bases remaining between them.

This clonotype was seen a few times. The chain uses TRBV7-9 and TRBJ2-7; D gene uncertain. The length of the CDR3 is 13 residues. CDR1 is SEHNR and CDR2 is FQNEAQ in the germline V gene (reference sequence). V dropped 3 bases and J dropped 0 bases, with 6 bases sitting between them. CDR3 loop: CASSFYRSYEQYF. The CDR3 DNA sequence: TGTGCCAGCAGCTTTTATCGCTCCTACGAGCAGTACTTC. Using reference TRBV7-9 and TRBJ2-7 for the parts outside the CDR3, the full variable domain is DTGVSQNPRHKITKRGQNVTFRCDPISEHNRLYWYRQTLGQGPEFLTYFQNEAQLEKSRLLSDRFSAERPKGSFSTLEIQRTEQGDSAMYLCASSFYRSYEQYFGPGTRLTVT.

This clonotype was seen only a few times. The rearrangement joins TRBV4-1 to TRBJ1-1; no definite D call. The CDR3 has 14 amino acids. V dropped 6 bases and J dropped 4 bases, with 15 bases sitting between them. Germline-derived CDR1 and CDR2 are MGHRA and YSYEKL. This CDR3 reads CASRSRVRGTEAFF. The CDR3 DNA sequence: TGCGCCAGCAGGAGTAGGGTGCGGGGCACTGAAGCTTTCTTT.

This chain joins TRBV11-2 and TRBJ2-1, with 8 bases aligning to TRBD2. Trimming took 6 bases from V and 3 from J; bases not matched to a gene: 7. This CDR3 contains 15 residues. CDR1 is SGHAT, CDR2 FQNNGV, per germline. This CDR3 is CASRQAGVRYNEQFF. The DNA of the CDR3 is TGTGCCAGCAGACAAGCGGGAGTTCGCTACAATGAGCAGTTCTTC.

The V gene is TRBV2, the J gene TRBJ2-5; no definite D call. The ends were cut back, 3 bases at V and 11 bases at J, with 10 bases in the middle. This CDR3 comprises 11 residues. Germline lookup yields CDR1 SNHLY and CDR2 FYNNEI. The CDR3 spells CASSENPEQYF. The DNA for the CDR3 is TGTGCCAGCAGTGAGAACCCGGAGCAGTACTTC.

J is TRBJ1-2 and V is TRBV5-1, with D perhaps matching TRBD1 (6 bases). Germline assignment: CDR1 SGHRS and CDR2 YFSETQ. CDR3 size: 14 residues. The V end was cut by 0 bases, the J end by 6 bases, with 12 bases between. The CDR3 nucleotides read TGCGCCAGCAGCTTGGACAGGGATCGCAATGGCTACACCTTC. Protein: CASSLDRDRNGYTF.

The chain couples TRBV29-1 to TRBJ1-2; no definite D call. The CDR3 consists of 11 residues. The germline gives CDR1 SQVTM, CDR2 ANQGSEA. V lost 3 bases and J 8 bases, leaving 10 bases between the germline ends. In DNA form, the CDR3 reads TGCAGCGTTGATGGAAAGGGCGGCTACACCTTC. Its translation: CSVDGKGGYTF.

Only one count was recorded for this clonotype. The CDR3 protein is CASTRQPYSNQPQHF. CDR3 DNA sequence: TGTGCCAGCACCCGACAGCCTTATAGCAATCAGCCCCAGCATTTT. This chain uses TRBV12-3 or TRBV12-4 with TRBJ1-5, with D perhaps matching TRBD1 (5 bases). V lost 7 bases to trimming and J lost 0 bases, with 13 bases between them. There are 15 residues in the CDR3.

This sequence joins TRBV25-1 and TRBJ2-6; D may be TRBD1 (6 bases). V lost 6 bases and J lost 0, with 15 bases in between. The CDR3 is made up of 17 amino acids. Per germline, CDR1 MGHDK and CDR2 SYGVNS. Here the CDR3 reads CASSRDKVSSGANVLTF. The CDR3 nucleotides read TGTGCCAGCAGCCGGGACAAGGTATCCTCTGGGGCCAACGTCCTGACTTTC.

The rearrangement uses TRBV7-9 and TRBJ2-1, with a weak D call TRBD1 (5 bases). This CDR3 has 12 amino acids. Deletions cut 5 bases from V and 9 bases from J, with 11 bases between. From germline, CDR1 is SEHNR and CDR2 FQNEAQ (reference sequence). CDR3 in DNA: TGTGCCAGCAGCCCCACGACAGCTGAGCAGTTCTTC. Protein: CASSPTTAEQFF.

The table lists this clonotype with a few counts. The chain joins TRBV5-5 to TRBJ2-5; D not resolved. V was clipped by 1 base and J by 0 bases, with 13 bases between them. The germline CDR1 and CDR2 sequences are SGHKS and YYEKEE (reference sequence). The length of the CDR3 is 16 residues. The CDR3 DNA sequence: TGTGCCAGCAGCTTGTTTCGGGCGAGTAACCAAGAGACCCAGTACTTC. Protein sequence: CASSLFRASNQETQYF.

This clonotype was detected a few times. The chain uses TRBV7-2 and TRBJ1-2, with D possibly TRBD1 on 5 matching bases. Trimming pared 1 base from V and 4 bases from J, leaving 10 bases between. Germline CDR1 SGHTA, CDR2 FQGNSA. The CDR3 sequence is 14 residues long. DNA for the CDR3: TGTGCCAGCAGCTTAGACAGGAGGGCCTATGGCTACACCTTC. Translated: CASSLDRRAYGYTF.

This clonotype was detected only once. The rearrangement uses TRBV20-1 and TRBJ2-5; 12 bases agree with TRBD2. In germline, CDR1 is DFQATT, CDR2 SNEGSKA (reference sequence). This CDR3 contains 15 residues. Trimming removed 4 bases from V and 2 bases from J; junction bases left unmatched: 5. DNA for the CDR3: TGCAGTGCTACCTTGACTAGCGGGGGACAAGAGACCCAGTACTTC. This gives the protein CSATLTSGGQETQYF.

This clonotype was seen a few times. The chain has TRBV10-3 and TRBJ2-3; 8 bases agree with TRBD2. Germline CDR1 and CDR2: ENHRY and SYGVKD. V dropped 9 bases and J dropped 2; count of bases not matched to a gene: 10. The CDR3 covers 15 residues. The CDR3 loop reads CAIGSSGTTTDTQYF. The CDR3 DNA reads as TGTGCCATTGGGAGTAGCGGGACGACCACAGATACGCAGTATTTT.